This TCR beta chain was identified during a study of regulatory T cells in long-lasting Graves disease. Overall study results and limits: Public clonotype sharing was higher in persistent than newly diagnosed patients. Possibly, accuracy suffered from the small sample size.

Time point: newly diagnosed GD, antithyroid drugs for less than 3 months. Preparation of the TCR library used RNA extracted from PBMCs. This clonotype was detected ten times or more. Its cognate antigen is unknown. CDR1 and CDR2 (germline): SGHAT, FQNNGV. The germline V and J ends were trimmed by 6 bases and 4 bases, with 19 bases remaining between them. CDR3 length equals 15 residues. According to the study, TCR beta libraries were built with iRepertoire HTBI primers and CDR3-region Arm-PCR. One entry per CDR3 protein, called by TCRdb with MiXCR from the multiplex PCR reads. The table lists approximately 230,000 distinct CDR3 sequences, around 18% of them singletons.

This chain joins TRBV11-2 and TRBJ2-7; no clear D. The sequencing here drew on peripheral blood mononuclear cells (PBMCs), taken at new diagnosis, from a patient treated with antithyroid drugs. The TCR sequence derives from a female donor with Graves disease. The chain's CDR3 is CASRHLRVSSYEQYF. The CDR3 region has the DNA TGTGCCAGCAGACACCTTAGGGTCTCCTCATACGAGCAGTACTTC.